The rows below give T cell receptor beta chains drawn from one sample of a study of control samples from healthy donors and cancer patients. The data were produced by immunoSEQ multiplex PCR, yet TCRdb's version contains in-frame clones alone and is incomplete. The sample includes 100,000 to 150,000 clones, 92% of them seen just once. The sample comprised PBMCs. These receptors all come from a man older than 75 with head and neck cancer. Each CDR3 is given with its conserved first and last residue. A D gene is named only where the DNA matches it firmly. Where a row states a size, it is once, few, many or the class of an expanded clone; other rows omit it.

CDR3aa: CASSARTRGKTFF; CDR3nt: TGTGCCAGCAGCGCCCGGACACGGGGAAAAACTTTCTTT; j_gene: TRBJ1-1; d_gene: .; abundance: .; v_gene: TRBV9
CDR3aa: CASSGQGFEQYF; CDR3nt: TGCGCCAGCAGTGGGCAGGGGTTCGAGCAGTACTTC; j_gene: TRBJ2-7; d_gene: .; abundance: .; v_gene: TRBV4-1
CDR3aa: CATHPRQDTGELFF; CDR3nt: TGTGCCACCCATCCTAGACAGGACACCGGGGAGCTGTTTTTT; j_gene: TRBJ2-2; d_gene: .; abundance: .; v_gene: TRBV10-3
CDR3aa: CASSEDGQETQYF; CDR3nt: TGTGCCAGCAGTGAAGACGGACAAGAGACCCAGTACTTC; j_gene: TRBJ2-5; d_gene: .; abundance: .; v_gene: TRBV6-1
CDR3aa: CASSEEGLSYNEQFF; CDR3nt: TGTGCCAGCAGTGAAGAGGGATTATCCTACAATGAGCAGTTCTTC; j_gene: TRBJ2-1; d_gene: .; abundance: .; v_gene: TRBV6-1
CDR3aa: CASSQNAASGGRELFF; CDR3nt: TGCGCCAGCAGCCAAAACGCCGCTAGCGGGGGCCGGGAGCTGTTTTTT; j_gene: TRBJ2-2; d_gene: TRBD2; abundance: .; v_gene: TRBV4-1
CDR3aa: CASSPGQGRAYGYTF; CDR3nt: TGTGCCAGCAGCCCGGGACAGGGGCGGGCCTATGGCTACACCTTC; j_gene: TRBJ1-2; d_gene: TRBD1; abundance: .; v_gene: TRBV5-4
CDR3aa: CASSQGAFSYEQYF; CDR3nt: TGCGCCAGCAGCCAGGGGGCATTCTCCTACGAGCAGTACTTC; j_gene: TRBJ2-7; d_gene: .; abundance: .; v_gene: TRBV4-3
CDR3aa: CASSWGYGYTF; CDR3nt: TGTGCCAGTAGTTGGGGGTATGGCTACACCTTC; j_gene: TRBJ1-2; d_gene: .; abundance: .; v_gene: TRBV19
CDR3aa: CASSLGGAGNQPQHF; CDR3nt: TGCGCCAGCAGCCTAGGGGGCGCGGGCAATCAGCCCCAGCATTTT; j_gene: TRBJ1-5; d_gene: TRBD1; abundance: .; v_gene: TRBV5-1
CDR3aa: CASSRTRDRDYEQYF; CDR3nt: TGTGCCAGCAGTCGGACCCGGGACAGGGACTACGAGCAGTACTTC; j_gene: TRBJ2-7; d_gene: TRBD1; abundance: .; v_gene: TRBV6-5
CDR3aa: CASRDLQGPPWGYTF; CDR3nt: TGTGCCAGCAGAGATTTACAGGGTCCCCCCTGGGGCTACACCTTC; j_gene: TRBJ1-2; d_gene: .; abundance: once; v_gene: TRBV6-5
CDR3aa: CASSQDRVAYGYTF; CDR3nt: TGTGCCAGCAGCCAAGACAGGGTGGCCTATGGCTACACCTTC; j_gene: TRBJ1-2; d_gene: TRBD1; abundance: .; v_gene: TRBV6-6
CDR3aa: CASSFGSPEKLFF; CDR3nt: TGTGCCAGCAGCTTTGGGTCCCCTGAAAAACTGTTTTTT; j_gene: TRBJ1-4; d_gene: .; abundance: .; v_gene: TRBV7-8
CDR3aa: CASSIAGGVQYGYTF; CDR3nt: TGTGCCAGTAGTATCGCCGGGGGGGTCCAGTATGGCTACACCTTC; j_gene: TRBJ1-2; d_gene: .; abundance: .; v_gene: TRBV19
CDR3aa: CASSYSTGEDQPQHF; CDR3nt: TGTGCCAGCAGTTACTCTACGGGGGAAGATCAGCCCCAGCATTTT; j_gene: TRBJ1-5; d_gene: .; abundance: .; v_gene: TRBV6-5
CDR3aa: CASSLSGSRETQYF; CDR3nt: TGTGCCAGCAGCTTGAGCGGGAGTAGGGAGACCCAGTACTTC; j_gene: TRBJ2-5; d_gene: TRBD2; abundance: .; v_gene: TRBV5-6
CDR3aa: CASSVAPWETQYF; CDR3nt: TGTGCCAGCAGCGTGGCTCCTTGGGAGACCCAGTACTTC; j_gene: TRBJ2-5; d_gene: .; abundance: .; v_gene: TRBV7-2
CDR3aa: CASSLGPRGLAGGRNEQFF; CDR3nt: TGTGCCAGCAGCTTAGGTCCCCGGGGACTAGCGGGGGGGCGCAATGAGCAGTTCTTC; j_gene: TRBJ2-1; d_gene: TRBD2; abundance: .; v_gene: TRBV7-6
CDR3aa: CSVETGGYGYTF; CDR3nt: TGCAGCGTTGAAACAGGGGGCTATGGCTACACCTTC; j_gene: TRBJ1-2; d_gene: TRBD1; abundance: once; v_gene: TRBV29-1
CDR3aa: CASSLTGTGANVLTF; CDR3nt: TGTGCCAGCAGCTTAACAGGGACTGGGGCCAACGTCCTGACTTTC; j_gene: TRBJ2-6; d_gene: .; abundance: .; v_gene: TRBV13
CDR3aa: CASSDIGAGTDTQYF; CDR3nt: TGTGCCAGCAGTGACATAGGGGCAGGCACAGATACGCAGTATTTT; j_gene: TRBJ2-3; d_gene: .; abundance: once; v_gene: TRBV6-4
CDR3aa: CATAQQSGANVLTF; CDR3nt: TGTGCCACCGCTCAACAATCTGGGGCCAACGTCCTGACTTTC; j_gene: TRBJ2-6; d_gene: .; abundance: .; v_gene: TRBV19